This T cell receptor (beta chain) originates from a study of blood T cells in healthy people across ages. Across the study: Template switching retrieved approximately one barcoded beta molecule for each two T cells.

This clonotype appeared a few times. Its antigen is unidentified. PCR was performed a second time for 7 to 11 cycles using a sample-barcoded 5' primer and a J-beta primer mix. TCRdb re-called the 5' RACE reads with MiXCR, one entry per CDR3 protein. The table lists about 1.1 million distinct CDR3 sequences, less than 45% of them singletons. Each sample used at least 7 million PBMCs. Study-wide results and limits: Older age coincided with a roughly linear decline in TCR beta diversity per million T cells. Donor CMV status, an unknown factor, possibly confounded changes in expanded clonotypes.

CDR1 DFQATT and CDR2 SNEGSKA come from the germline V gene (reference sequence). The CDR3 sequence is 14 residues long. J lost 5 bases, V lost 5 bases, and 8 bases had no gene match. Specimen: blood. This TCR was sampled from a man aged 18 to 29 in good health. The chain uses TRBV20-1 and TRBJ1-5; 8 bases align to TRBD1. The CDR3 DNA is TGCAGTGCTTCGCAGGGGGCGGCCTATCAGCCCCAGCATTTT. This translates into CSASQGAAYQPQHF.